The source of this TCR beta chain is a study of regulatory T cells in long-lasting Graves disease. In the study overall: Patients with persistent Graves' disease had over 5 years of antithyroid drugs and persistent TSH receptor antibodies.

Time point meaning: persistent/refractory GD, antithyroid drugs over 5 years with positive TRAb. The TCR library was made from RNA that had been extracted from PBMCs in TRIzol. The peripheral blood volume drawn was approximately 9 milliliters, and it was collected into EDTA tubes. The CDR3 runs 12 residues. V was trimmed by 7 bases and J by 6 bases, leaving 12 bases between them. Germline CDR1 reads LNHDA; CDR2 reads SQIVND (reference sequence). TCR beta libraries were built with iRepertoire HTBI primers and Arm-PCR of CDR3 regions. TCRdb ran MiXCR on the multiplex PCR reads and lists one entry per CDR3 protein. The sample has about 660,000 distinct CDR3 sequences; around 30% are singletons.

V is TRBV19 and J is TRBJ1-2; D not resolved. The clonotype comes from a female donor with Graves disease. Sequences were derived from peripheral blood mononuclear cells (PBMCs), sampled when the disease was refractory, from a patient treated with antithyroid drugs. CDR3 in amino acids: CASKTGSDGYTF. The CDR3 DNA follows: TGTGCCAGTAAAACGGGCTCGGATGGCTACACCTTC.